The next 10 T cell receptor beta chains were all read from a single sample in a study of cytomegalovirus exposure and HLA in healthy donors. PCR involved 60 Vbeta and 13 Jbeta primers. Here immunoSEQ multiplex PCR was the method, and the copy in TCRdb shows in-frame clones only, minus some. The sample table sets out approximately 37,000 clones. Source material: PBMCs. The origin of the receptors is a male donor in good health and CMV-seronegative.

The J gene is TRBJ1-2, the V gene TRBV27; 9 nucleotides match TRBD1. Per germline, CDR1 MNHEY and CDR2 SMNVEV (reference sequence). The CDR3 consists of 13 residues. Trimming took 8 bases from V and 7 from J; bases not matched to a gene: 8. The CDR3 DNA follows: TGTGCCAGCCGGCGGACAGGGGTCGGTGGCTACACCTTC. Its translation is CASRRTGVGGYTF.

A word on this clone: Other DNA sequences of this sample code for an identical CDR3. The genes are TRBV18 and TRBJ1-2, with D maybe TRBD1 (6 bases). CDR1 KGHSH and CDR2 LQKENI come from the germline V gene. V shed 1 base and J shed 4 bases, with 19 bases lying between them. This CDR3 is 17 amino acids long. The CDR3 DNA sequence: TGTGCCAGCTCACCACGGTCAGGGGAAGCCTCTGTCTATGGCTACACCTTC. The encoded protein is CASSPRSGEASVYGYTF.

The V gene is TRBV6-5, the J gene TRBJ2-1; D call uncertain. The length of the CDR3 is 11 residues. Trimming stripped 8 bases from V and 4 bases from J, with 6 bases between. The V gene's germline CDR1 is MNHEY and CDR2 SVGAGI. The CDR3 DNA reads TGTGCCAGCGTAGAGTACAATGAGCAGTTCTTC. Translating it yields CASVEYNEQFF.

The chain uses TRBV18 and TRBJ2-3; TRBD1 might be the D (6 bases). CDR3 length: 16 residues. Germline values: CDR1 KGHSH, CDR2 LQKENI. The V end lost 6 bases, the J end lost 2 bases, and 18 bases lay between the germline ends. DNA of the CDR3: TGTGCCAGCTCGAGGTTTGCAGGGGTCCCCACAGATACGCAGTATTTT. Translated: CASSRFAGVPTDTQYF.

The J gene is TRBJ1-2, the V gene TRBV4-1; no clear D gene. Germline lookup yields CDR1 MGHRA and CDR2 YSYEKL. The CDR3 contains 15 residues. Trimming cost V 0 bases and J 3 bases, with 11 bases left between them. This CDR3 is CASSQDFGVYYGYTF. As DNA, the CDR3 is TGCGCCAGCAGCCAAGATTTCGGGGTATACTATGGCTACACCTTC.

The CDR3 protein is CASSQGAGVSNQPQHF. The CDR3 nucleotides read TGTGCCAGCAGCCAGGGGGCAGGGGTCAGCAATCAGCCCCAGCATTTT. The genes are TRBV7-9 and TRBJ1-5; TRBD1 agrees at 8 bases. This CDR3 region has 16 residues. The V segment lost 5 bases and the J segment 1 base; nucleotides outside the gene matches: 7. The V gene's germline CDR1 is SEHNR and CDR2 FQNEAQ (reference sequence).

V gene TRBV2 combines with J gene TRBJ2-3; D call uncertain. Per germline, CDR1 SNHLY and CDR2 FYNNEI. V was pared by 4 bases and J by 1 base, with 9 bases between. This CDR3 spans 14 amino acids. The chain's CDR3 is CASSGEYRTDTQYF. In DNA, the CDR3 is TGTGCCAGCAGTGGAGAGTACCGCACAGATACGCAGTATTTT.

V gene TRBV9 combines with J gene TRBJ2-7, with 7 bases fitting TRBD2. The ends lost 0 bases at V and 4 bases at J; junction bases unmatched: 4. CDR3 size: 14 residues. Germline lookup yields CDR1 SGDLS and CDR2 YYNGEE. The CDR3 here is CASSVDGGGYEQYF. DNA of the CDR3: TGTGCCAGCAGCGTAGACGGCGGGGGTTACGAGCAGTACTTC.

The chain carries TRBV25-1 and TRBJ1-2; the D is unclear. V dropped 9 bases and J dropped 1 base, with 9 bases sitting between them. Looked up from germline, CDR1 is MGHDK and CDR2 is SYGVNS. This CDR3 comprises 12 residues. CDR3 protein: CASRGVNYGYTF. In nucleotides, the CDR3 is TGTGCCAGTAGAGGAGTTAACTATGGCTACACCTTC.

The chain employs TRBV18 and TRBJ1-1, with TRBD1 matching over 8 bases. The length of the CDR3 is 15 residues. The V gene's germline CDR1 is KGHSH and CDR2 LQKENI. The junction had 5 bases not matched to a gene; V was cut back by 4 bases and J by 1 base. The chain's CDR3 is CASSRMTGENTEAFF. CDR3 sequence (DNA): TGTGCCAGCTCACGGATGACAGGGGAGAACACTGAAGCTTTCTTT.